This T cell receptor (beta chain) was sequenced for a study of technical replicates of blood from a few donors. The CDR3 runs to 11 residues. Between the trimmed V and J ends, which lost 6 bases and 6 bases, there was a span of 8 bases. The germline CDR1 and CDR2 sequences are DFQATT and SNEGSKA (reference sequence). Profiling relied on immunoSEQ multiplex PCR, and the TCRdb table lists in-frame clones only, not all of them. The table records about 57,000 clones, approximately 86% of them present only once. Sequenced material: PBMCs. The source of this sequence is a human donor in good health. Some clones in this sample may be carry-over from other donors' samples. This chain uses TRBV20-1 with TRBJ1-4, with D possibly matching TRBD1 (5 bases). The CDR3 is CSAGGYEKLFF. In DNA form, the CDR3 reads TGCAGTGCCGGGGGATATGAAAAACTGTTTTTT.